This is a list of T cell receptor beta chains from one sample in a study of shared clonotypes between healthy human individuals. Assay: immunoSEQ multiplex PCR; the TCRdb copy retains only in-frame clones and omits some. This table holds about 680,000 clones, around 72% found once. Sequenced sample: memory CD4+ T cells sorted from blood. Receptors were obtained from a woman between 25 and 40 years old in good health. Each CDR3 is given with its conserved first and last residue. A D gene is named only where the DNA matches it firmly. Where a row states a size, it is once, few, many or the class of an expanded clone; other rows omit it.

>-|-|TRBJ2-5|TRBV2
TGTGCCAGCAGTGAACTAGGCCTGGGGACCCAGTACTTC
CASSELGLGTQYF
>-|TRBD2|TRBJ2-7|TRBV6-1
TGTGCCAGCAGTGAATACGTCGGGAGGGACGAGCAGTACTTC
CASSEYVGRDEQYF
>-|TRBD1|TRBJ2-7|TRBV9
TGTGCCAGCAGCGTTGGGCAGGGGGCCTACTACGAGCAGTACTTC
CASSVGQGAYYEQYF
>-|-|TRBJ1-1|TRBV6-5
TGTGCCAGCACCTCCGGGGGCACTGAAGCTTTCTTT
CASTSGGTEAFF
>-|TRBD2|TRBJ2-3|TRBV5-1
TGCGCCAGCAGCGGGCTAGCGGGACCCGGAGATACGCAGTATTTT
CASSGLAGPGDTQYF
>-|-|TRBJ2-2|TRBV28
TGTGCCAGCAGTTTAGTACAGGTTATGGGGGAGCTGTTTTTT
CASSLVQVMGELFF
>-|TRBD2|TRBJ2-5|TRBV4-1
TGCGCCAGCAGCCAAGGGACTAGCGGGTTCCAAGAGACCCAGTACTTC
CASSQGTSGFQETQYF
>-|-|TRBJ1-2|TRBV27
TGTGCCAGCAGTCCCTCGGTGCGACGGAACTATGGCTACACCTTC
CASSPSVRRNYGYTF
>-|-|TRBJ2-1|TRBV27
TGTGCCAGCAGTTTATCGTCTGTCAATCCCCTGGATGAGCAGTTCTTC
CASSLSSVNPLDEQFF
>-|-|TRBJ2-1|TRBV10-3
TGTGCCATCAGTGAGTCCACTAGCTTCAGTGAGCAGTTCTTC
CAISESTSFSEQFF
>-|-|TRBJ1-1|TRBV11-3
TGTGCCAGCAGCTTAGGGGCGGTTAACACTGAAGCTTTCTTT
CASSLGAVNTEAFF
>-|-|TRBJ2-7|TRBV21-1
TGTGCCAGCAGCAAACGTCTAGCGGGAGACAAGTACGAGCAGTACTTC
CASSKRLAGDKYEQYF
>-|-|TRBJ1-2|TRBV6-1
TGTGCCAGCAGTGAAGGCCGAGTCGGGCCCTATGGCTACACCTTC
CASSEGRVGPYGYTF
>few|-|TRBJ1-1|TRBV29-1
TGCAGCGTTTTGAACCGGAACACTGAAGCTTTCTTT
CSVLNRNTEAFF
>once|TRBD2|TRBJ2-4|TRBV27
TGTGCCAGCAGCCCCCGACCATTGGGACTAGTCTACTTC
CASSPRPLGLVYF
>many|TRBD2|TRBJ2-1|TRBV7-2
TGTGCCAGCAGCTGGACCGGGACTAGCGGGAGTTCGGGTGAGCAGTTCTTC
CASSWTGTSGSSGEQFF
>-|-|TRBJ2-7|TRBV5-8
TGTGCCAGCAGCTTGGATCAGGGCTACGAGCAGTACTTC
CASSLDQGYEQYF
>few|-|TRBJ1-5|TRBV19
TGTGCCAGTAGTATGGGGGGGTGGCAGCCCCAGCATTTT
CASSMGGWQPQHF
>few|-|TRBJ2-7|TRBV5-4
TGTGCCAGCAGCTTGAAACAGAAGGTTGCGGGAGAGCAGTACTTC
CASSLKQKVAGEQYF
>-|-|TRBJ1-1|TRBV10-2
TGCGCCAGCAGTGAGTTAGGGAGGACTGAAGCTTTCTTT
CASSELGRTEAFF
>-|TRBD1|TRBJ1-5|TRBV2
TGTGCCAGCAGTCCTGACAGACAGGGCGGCCAGCCCCAGCATTTT
CASSPDRQGGQPQHF
>-|-|TRBJ1-3|TRBV19
TGTGCCACCGACCCCGAAAGGGCTGGAAACACCATATATTTT
CATDPERAGNTIYF
>-|-|TRBJ1-3|TRBV11-2
TGTGCCAGCAGCCCCCTCACCATTAACACCATATATTTT
CASSPLTINTIYF
>-|TRBD2|TRBJ2-5|TRBV10-3
TGTGCCATCAGGACGTCTAGCGGGAGGCCAGAGACCCAGTACTTC
CAIRTSSGRPETQYF
>-|-|TRBJ1-1|TRBV7-9
TGTGCCAGCAGCTTAGCGGAGGGGCAACTTGAAGCTTTCTTT
CASSLAEGQLEAFF
>-|TRBD1|TRBJ2-7|TRBV4-1
TGCGCCAGCAGCCAAGTTACCAGGGGGCGAGCCTACGAGCAGTACTTC
CASSQVTRGRAYEQYF
>few|TRBD2|TRBJ2-1|TRBV28
TGTGCCAGCAGTTTCGGGAGGGCCTATTTTGAGCAGTTCTTC
CASSFGRAYFEQFF
>few|-|TRBJ1-5|TRBV28
TGTGCCAGCAGGAAGACAGTATTCCCCCGGCCCCAGCATTTT
CASRKTVFPRPQHF
>few|TRBD2|TRBJ2-1|TRBV11-2
TGTGCCAGCAGCCCGGGACTAGCCTCCTACAATGAGCAGTTCTTC
CASSPGLASYNEQFF